This T cell receptor (beta chain) was identified during a study of blood T cell repertoires in COVID-19. Original analysis: For nucleated cells, counts were estimated from reference gene primer amplification. The protocol was immunoSEQ multiplex PCR, while the TCRdb copy is restricted to in-frame clones and leaves out a portion. That table furnishes V, J and clone size, whereas the DNA furnished D and trimming. Among about 230,000 clones listed, about four fifths were seen once. V shed 8 bases and J 3 bases; nucleotides not matched to a gene: 3. The CDR3 has 12 amino acids. Looked up from germline, CDR1 is MNHNY and CDR2 is SVGAGI (reference sequence). This clone has a handful of counts.

The sequenced material came from peripheral blood. This receptor was obtained from a woman older than 75 with COVID-19, enrolled during active disease. The V gene is TRBV6-6, the J gene TRBJ1-1; 7 nucleotides align to TRBD1. CDR3 DNA: TGTGCCAGCGAGGGGGCTTACACTGAAGCTTTCTTT. Translated, it gives CASEGAYTEAFF.